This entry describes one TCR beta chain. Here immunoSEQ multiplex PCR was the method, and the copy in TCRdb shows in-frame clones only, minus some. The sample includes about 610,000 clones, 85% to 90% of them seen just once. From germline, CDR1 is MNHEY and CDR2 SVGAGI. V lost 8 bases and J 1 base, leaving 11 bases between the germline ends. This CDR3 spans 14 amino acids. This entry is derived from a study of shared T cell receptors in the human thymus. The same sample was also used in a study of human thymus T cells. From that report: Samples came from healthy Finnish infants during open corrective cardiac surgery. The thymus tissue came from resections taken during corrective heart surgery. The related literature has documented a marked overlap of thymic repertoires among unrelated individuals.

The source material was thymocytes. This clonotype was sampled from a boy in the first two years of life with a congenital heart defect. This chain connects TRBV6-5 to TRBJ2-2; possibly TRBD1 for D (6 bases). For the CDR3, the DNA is TGTGCCAGCGGGGCAGGGGAGAACACCGGGGAGCTGTTTTTT. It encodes CASGAGENTGELFF.